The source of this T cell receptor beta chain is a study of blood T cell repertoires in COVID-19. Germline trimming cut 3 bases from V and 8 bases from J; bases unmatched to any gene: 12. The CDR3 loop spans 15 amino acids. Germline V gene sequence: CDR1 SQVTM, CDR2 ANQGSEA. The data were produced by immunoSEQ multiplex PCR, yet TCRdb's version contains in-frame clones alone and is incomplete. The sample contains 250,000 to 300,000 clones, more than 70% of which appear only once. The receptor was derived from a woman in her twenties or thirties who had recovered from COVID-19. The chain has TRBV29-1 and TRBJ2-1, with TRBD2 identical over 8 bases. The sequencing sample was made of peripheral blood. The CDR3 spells CSVERERGPGDEQFF. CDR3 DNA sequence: TGCAGCGTTGAGCGGGAGCGGGGGCCCGGGGATGAGCAGTTCTTC.